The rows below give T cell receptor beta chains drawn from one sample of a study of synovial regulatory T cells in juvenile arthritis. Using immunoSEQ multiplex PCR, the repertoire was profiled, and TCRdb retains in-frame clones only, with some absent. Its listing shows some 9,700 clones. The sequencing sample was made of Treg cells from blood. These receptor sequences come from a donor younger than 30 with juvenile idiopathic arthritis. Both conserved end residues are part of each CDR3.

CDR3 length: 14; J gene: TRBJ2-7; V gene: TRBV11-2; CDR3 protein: CASSFLDRAYEQYF
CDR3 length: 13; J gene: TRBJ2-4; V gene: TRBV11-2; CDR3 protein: CASSLAGRNIQYF
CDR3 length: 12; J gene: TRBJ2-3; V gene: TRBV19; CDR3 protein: CASSIGPSGQYF
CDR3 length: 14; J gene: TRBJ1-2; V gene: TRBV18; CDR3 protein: CASSPGVLKPGYTF
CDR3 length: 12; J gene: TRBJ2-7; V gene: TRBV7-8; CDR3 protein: CASSLTGVEQYF
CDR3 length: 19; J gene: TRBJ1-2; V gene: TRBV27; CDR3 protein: CASSLRTGLPYLSNYGYTF
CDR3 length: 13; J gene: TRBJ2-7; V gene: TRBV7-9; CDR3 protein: CASSLTGTYEQYF
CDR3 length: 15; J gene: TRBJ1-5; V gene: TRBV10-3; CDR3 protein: CAISESGHGNQPQHF
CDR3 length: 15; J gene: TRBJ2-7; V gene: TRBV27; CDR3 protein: CASKSLGQGDYEQYF
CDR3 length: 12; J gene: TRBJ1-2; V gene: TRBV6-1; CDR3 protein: CASIAGNYGYTF
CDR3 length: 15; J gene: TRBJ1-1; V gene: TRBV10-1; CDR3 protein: CASSDYMLGNTEAFF
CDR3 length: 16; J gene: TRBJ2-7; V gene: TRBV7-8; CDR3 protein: CASRVMWEGPGYEQYF
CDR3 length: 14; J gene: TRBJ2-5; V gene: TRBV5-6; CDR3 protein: CASSLVGGPYEQYF
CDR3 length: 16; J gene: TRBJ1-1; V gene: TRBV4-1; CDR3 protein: CASSQATGAMNTEAFF
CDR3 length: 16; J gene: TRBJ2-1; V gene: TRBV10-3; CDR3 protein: CATMNPGPRRYNEQFF
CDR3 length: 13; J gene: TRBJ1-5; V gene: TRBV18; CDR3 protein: CASSQENPGPQHF
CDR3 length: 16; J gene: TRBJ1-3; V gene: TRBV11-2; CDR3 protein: CASSLEGVWAGNTIYF
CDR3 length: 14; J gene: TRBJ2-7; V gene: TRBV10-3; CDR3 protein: CAISARRDLYEQYF
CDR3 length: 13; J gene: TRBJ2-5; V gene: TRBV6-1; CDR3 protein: CASSIAGEETQYF
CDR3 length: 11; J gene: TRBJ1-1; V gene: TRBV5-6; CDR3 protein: CASSRGTEAFF
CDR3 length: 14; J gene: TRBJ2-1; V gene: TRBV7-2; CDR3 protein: CASSLTSGRNEQFF
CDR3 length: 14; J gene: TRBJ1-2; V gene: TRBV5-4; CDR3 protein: CASSSRTGWLGYTF
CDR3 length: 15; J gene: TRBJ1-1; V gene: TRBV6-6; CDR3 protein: CASSHGQAHNTEAFF
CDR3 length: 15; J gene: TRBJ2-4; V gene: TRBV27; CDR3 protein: CASSLSQRAKNIQYF
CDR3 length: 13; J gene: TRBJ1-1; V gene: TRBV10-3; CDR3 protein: CAINKGGPSEAFF
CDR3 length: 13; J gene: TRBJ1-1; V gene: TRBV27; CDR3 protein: CASRDRGRGEAFF
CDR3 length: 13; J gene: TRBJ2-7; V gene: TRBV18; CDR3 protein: CASSWDGGYEQYF
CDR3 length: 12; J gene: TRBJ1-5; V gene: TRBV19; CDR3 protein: CASSINDQPQHF
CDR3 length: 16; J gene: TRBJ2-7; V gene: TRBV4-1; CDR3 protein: CASSQDIPIKYYEQYF
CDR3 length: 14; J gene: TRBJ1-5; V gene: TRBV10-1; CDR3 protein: CASSTGTANQPQHF
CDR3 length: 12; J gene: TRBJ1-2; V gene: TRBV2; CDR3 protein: CASTGTGYGYTF
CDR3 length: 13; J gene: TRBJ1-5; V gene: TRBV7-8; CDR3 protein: CASSLLEGQPQHF
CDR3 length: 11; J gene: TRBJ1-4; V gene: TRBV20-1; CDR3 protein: CSATPREKLFF
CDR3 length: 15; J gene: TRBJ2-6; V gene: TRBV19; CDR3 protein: CASSMGLTGANVLTF
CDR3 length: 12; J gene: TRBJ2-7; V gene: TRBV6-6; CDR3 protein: CASSYLGLSKYF
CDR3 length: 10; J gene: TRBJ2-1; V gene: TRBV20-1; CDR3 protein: CSASNNEQFF
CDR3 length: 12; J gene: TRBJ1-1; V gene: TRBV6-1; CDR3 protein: CASSDGGREAFF
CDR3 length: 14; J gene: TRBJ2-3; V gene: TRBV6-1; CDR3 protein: CASSENRITDTQYF
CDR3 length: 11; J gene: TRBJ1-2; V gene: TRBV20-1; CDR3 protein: CSAIGSYGYTF
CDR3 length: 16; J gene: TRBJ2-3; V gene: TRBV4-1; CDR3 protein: CASSRGTLLRTDTQYF
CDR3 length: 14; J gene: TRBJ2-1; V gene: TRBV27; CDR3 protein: CATMTSGPYNEQFF
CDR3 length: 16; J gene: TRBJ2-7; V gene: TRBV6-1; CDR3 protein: CASSAMGRLSSYEQYF
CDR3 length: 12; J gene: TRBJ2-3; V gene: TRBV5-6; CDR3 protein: CASSRDTDTQYF
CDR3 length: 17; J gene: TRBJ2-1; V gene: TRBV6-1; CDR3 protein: CASSGRPGDKAFNEQFF
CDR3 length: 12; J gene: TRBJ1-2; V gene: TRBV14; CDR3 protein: CASSQSLGGYTF
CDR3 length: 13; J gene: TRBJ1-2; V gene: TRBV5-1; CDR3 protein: CASSLAEGYGYTF
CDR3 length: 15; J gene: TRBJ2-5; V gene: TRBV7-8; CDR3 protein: CASSRHPGALETQYF
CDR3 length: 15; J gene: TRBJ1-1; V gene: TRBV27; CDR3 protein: CASSLLPGRAIEAFF
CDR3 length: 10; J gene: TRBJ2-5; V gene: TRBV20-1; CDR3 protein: CSGQQETQYF
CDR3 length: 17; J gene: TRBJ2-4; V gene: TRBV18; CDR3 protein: CASSPTTAARAKNIQYF
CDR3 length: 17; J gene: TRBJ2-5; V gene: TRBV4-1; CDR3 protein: CASSQGGRGRTNYEQYF
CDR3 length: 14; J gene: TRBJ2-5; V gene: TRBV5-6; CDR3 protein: CASSLSGGEETQYF
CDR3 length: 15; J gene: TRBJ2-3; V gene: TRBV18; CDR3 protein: CASSLGTGSADTQYF
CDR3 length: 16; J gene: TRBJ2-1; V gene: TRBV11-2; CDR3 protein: CASSLDLGVGYNEQFF